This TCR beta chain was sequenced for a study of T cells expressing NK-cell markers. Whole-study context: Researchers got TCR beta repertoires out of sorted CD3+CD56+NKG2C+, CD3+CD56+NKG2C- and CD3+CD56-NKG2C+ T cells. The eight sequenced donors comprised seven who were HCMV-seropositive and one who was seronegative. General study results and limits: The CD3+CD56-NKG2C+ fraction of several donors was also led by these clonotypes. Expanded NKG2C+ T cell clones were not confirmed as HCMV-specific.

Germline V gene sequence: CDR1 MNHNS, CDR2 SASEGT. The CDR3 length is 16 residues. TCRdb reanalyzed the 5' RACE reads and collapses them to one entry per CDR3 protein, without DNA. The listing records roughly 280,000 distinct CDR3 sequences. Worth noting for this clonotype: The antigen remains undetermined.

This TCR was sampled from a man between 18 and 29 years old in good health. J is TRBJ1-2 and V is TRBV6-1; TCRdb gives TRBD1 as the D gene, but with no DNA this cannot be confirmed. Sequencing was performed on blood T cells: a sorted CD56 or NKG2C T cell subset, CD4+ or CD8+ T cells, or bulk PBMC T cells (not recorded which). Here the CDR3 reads CASSPNRDVRHYGYTF.